This is a list of T cell receptor beta chains from one sample in a study of Graves' ophthalmopathy and Graves' hyperthyroidism. A single record per CDR3 protein comes from TCRdb applying MiXCR to the multiplex PCR reads. The sample holds under 800,000 distinct CDR3 sequences, 22% seen once. The sequenced material came from peripheral blood. These receptors came from a woman aged 18-29 years with stable Graves' hyperthyroidism. Some clones in this sample may be carry-over from other donors' samples. CDR3s include the opening cysteine and the closing phenylalanine or tryptophan. D genes are given only for firm matches. Part of the rows lack a size; the others show once, few, many or a class for expanded clones.

clone_size	v_call	j_call	d_call	cdr3_aa	cdr3_nt
few	TRBV30	TRBJ2-5	TRBD2	CAWSSSGVGETQYF	TGTGCCTGGAGTTCTAGCGGGGTAGGGGAGACCCAGTACTTC
many	TRBV20-1	TRBJ2-7	NA	CSAGLSGYEQYF	TGCAGTGCCGGCTTATCCGGTTACGAGCAGTACTTC
NA	TRBV2	TRBJ1-5	TRBD1	CASSEAFWGTGAYNRPQHF	TGTGCCAGCAGTGAAGCGTTTTGGGGGACAGGGGCATACAATCGGCCCCAGCATTTT
NA	TRBV30	TRBJ1-2	NA	CGTGTDYGYTF	TGTGGTACCGGGACCGATTATGGCTACACCTTC
once	TRBV27	TRBJ1-2	NA	CASSLWWGHNYGYTF	TGTGCCAGCAGTTTATGGTGGGGGCACAACTATGGCTACACCTTC
many	TRBV12-3/TRBV12-4	TRBJ1-5	NA	CASSGTGYNQPQHF	TGTGCCAGCAGCGGCACAGGGTACAATCAGCCCCAGCATTTT
many	TRBV6-1	TRBJ2-7	NA	CASSVDRDYEQYF	TGTGCCAGCAGTGTCGACAGAGATTACGAGCAGTACTTC
NA	TRBV6-5	TRBJ2-7	TRBD2	CASSSERGGGYEQYF	TGTGCCAGCAGTTCGGAGCGGGGAGGAGGGTACGAGCAGTACTTC
NA	TRBV19	TRBJ1-2	TRBD1	CASSGGDRAVDGYTF	TGTGCCAGTAGTGGGGGCGACAGGGCCGTTGATGGCTACACCTTC
NA	TRBV5-1	TRBJ1-1	NA	CASSLELPVDTEAFF	TGCGCCAGCAGCTTGGAACTGCCGGTTGACACTGAAGCTTTCTTT
NA	TRBV15	TRBJ2-3	NA	CATSSPRKGDTQYF	TGTGCCACCAGCAGTCCGCGCAAGGGAGATACGCAGTATTTT
many	TRBV6-1	TRBJ1-2	TRBD1	CASRDRGGFGYTF	TGTGCCAGCAGAGACAGGGGCGGCTTCGGCTACACCTTC
many	TRBV2	TRBJ2-7	NA	CASSEWMTSSYEQYF	TGTGCCAGCAGTGAATGGATGACATCCAGCTACGAGCAGTACTTC
many	TRBV9	TRBJ2-2	NA	CASSPRERGTNTGELFF	TGTGCCAGCAGCCCCCGTGAGAGGGGGACAAACACCGGGGAGCTGTTTTTT
few	TRBV12-3/TRBV12-4	TRBJ1-1	TRBD1	CASSFSSAGGSTEAFF	TGTGCCAGCAGTTTCTCTTCGGCAGGGGGTAGCACTGAAGCTTTCTTT
many	TRBV12-3/TRBV12-4	TRBJ1-1	NA	CASSFGGRTEAFF	TGTGCCAGCAGTTTCGGGGGGCGCACTGAAGCTTTCTTT
NA	TRBV12-3/TRBV12-4	TRBJ2-7	NA	CASSFVQGPWKQYF	TGTGCCAGCAGTTTTGTTCAGGGGCCTTGGAAGCAGTACTTC
NA	TRBV28	TRBJ2-7	TRBD2	CASSLTGTSAYEQYF	TGTGCCAGCAGTTTAACCGGGACTAGCGCCTACGAGCAGTACTTC
many	TRBV11-2	TRBJ2-5	NA	CASSLSHRETQYF	TGTGCCAGCAGCTTAAGTCACCGAGAGACCCAGTACTTC
NA	TRBV6-1	TRBJ1-5	TRBD1	CASSVDRGSNQPQHF	TGTGCCAGCAGTGTAGACAGGGGGAGCAATCAGCCCCAGCATTTT
many	TRBV5-1	TRBJ1-1	NA	CASSPRDTEAFF	TGCGCCAGCAGCCCCAGGGATACTGAAGCTTTCTTT
NA	TRBV9	TRBJ2-2	TRBD2	CASSVTGRASDTGELFF	TGTGCCAGCAGCGTAACTGGGAGGGCCTCGGACACCGGGGAGCTGTTTTTT
few	TRBV19	TRBJ1-5	NA	CASSIHPARDKHQPQHF	TGTGCCAGTAGTATTCACCCGGCCAGGGACAAACATCAGCCCCAGCATTTT
many	TRBV12-3/TRBV12-4	TRBJ1-2	NA	CASSLTPTGANYGYTF	TGTGCCAGCAGTTTAACCCCGACAGGTGCCAACTATGGCTACACCTTC
NA	TRBV6-2/TRBV6-3	TRBJ1-2	NA	CASSLGGLDGYTF	TGTGCCAGCAGTTTAGGAGGTCTCGATGGCTACACCTTC
many	TRBV29-1	TRBJ2-2	NA	CSVPSDTGELFF	TGCAGCGTTCCCAGCGACACCGGGGAGCTGTTTTTT
many	TRBV6-1	TRBJ1-2	NA	CASSTRPGGSYGYTF	TGTGCCAGCAGTACCCGCCCTGGGGGCAGCTATGGCTACACCTTC
NA	TRBV7-2	TRBJ2-7	TRBD2	CASSLARGGAYVQYF	TGTGCCAGCAGCTTAGCGCGGGGAGGGGCCTACGTGCAGTACTTC
NA	TRBV12-3/TRBV12-4	TRBJ2-2	TRBD1	CASTTNRDREGTGELFF	TGTGCCAGCACCACGAACCGGGACAGGGAGGGAACCGGGGAGCTGTTTTTT
many	TRBV12-3/TRBV12-4	TRBJ1-1	NA	CASTPRTYNKNTEAFF	TGTGCCAGCACCCCACGGACATACAATAAAAACACTGAAGCTTTCTTT
many	TRBV6-1	TRBJ2-5	NA	CASRREDLETQYF	TGTGCCAGCAGGAGGGAGGATTTAGAGACCCAGTACTTC
few	TRBV12-3/TRBV12-4	TRBJ1-5	TRBD1	CASSLTGGMKPQHF	TGTGCCAGCAGTCTGACAGGGGGGATGAAGCCCCAGCATTTT
NA	TRBV2	TRBJ1-1	TRBD1	CASSEARDRFAPMVSTEAFF	TGTGCCAGCAGTGAAGCTCGGGACAGGTTCGCGCCCATGGTGAGCACTGAAGCTTTCTTT
NA	TRBV6-5	TRBJ2-7	TRBD2	CASSSAGGWYEQYF	TGTGCCAGCAGTTCGGCGGGAGGTTGGTACGAGCAGTACTTC
many	TRBV30	TRBJ2-5	NA	CAWAENQETQYF	TGTGCCTGGGCAGAAAACCAAGAGACCCAGTACTTC